This TCR beta chain originates from a study of blood T cell repertoires in COVID-19. Study-level background: Samples representing acute and convalescent COVID-19 were sourced from the United States, Italy and Spain. Sources were T cells, B-cell-depleted T cells, or PBMCs; the material itself was cDNA or gDNA.

The germline V gene encodes CDR1 SGHVS and CDR2 FNYEAQ. The CDR3 loop spans 16 amino acids. V gave up 5 bases and J gave up 1 base; unmatched junction bases: 5. In the authors' methods: Estimated nucleated cell counts came from reference gene primer amplification. Repertoires were generated with immunoSEQ multiplex PCR, while TCRdb's copy carries only in-frame clones and drops some. D and trimming were read from the DNA, whereas the V and J calls and clone size are those reported in that table. The top ten clones hold 5.5% of a sample with 200,000 to 250,000 clones, 65% to 85% of them seen once. The sequence came from a human donor in a cohort sampled during active COVID-19. The chain carries TRBV7-6 and TRBJ1-3; 10 bases agree with TRBD1. Sequencing was done on a sample of peripheral blood. In DNA form, the CDR3 reads TGTGCCAGCAGCCCAGGACAGGGGGGGTCTGGAAACACCATATATTTT. It codes for CASSPGQGGSGNTIYF.